The 16 T cell receptor beta chains presented below share a single source sample, sequenced in a study of spatial heterogeneity in lung cancer. The sample's time point: sample taken at primary tumor resection. The authors sequenced whole RNA from tumor, nontumor lung or frozen PBMC without sorting. MiXCR was run by TCRdb on the 5' RACE reads, yielding one entry per CDR3 protein. The table lists tens of thousands of distinct CDR3 sequences, around 7.5% of them singletons. The sample was PBMCs, taken at surgery. The receptor set was obtained from a male donor with early-stage non-small cell lung cancer.

This clonotype has a count of ten or more. The rearrangement uses TRBV6-5 and TRBJ2-6; D is perhaps TRBD2 (5 bases). Germline loops: CDR1 MNHEY, CDR2 SVGAGI. The CDR3 sequence is 15 residues long. V lost 5 bases, J lost 0 bases, and 8 bases lay in between. CDR3 bases: TGTGCCAGCAGTACTAGATCCTCTGGGGCCAACGTCCTGACTTTC. It encodes CASSTRSSGANVLTF.

This clonotype was seen at least ten times. This CDR3 reads CASSQGLAGALSEQYV. DNA of the CDR3: TGTGCCAGCAGCCAAGGTCTAGCGGGAGCTCTTAGCGAGCAGTACGTC. J is TRBJ2-7 and V is TRBV3-1; 10 bases are shared with TRBD2. V dropped 1 base and J dropped 6; count of bases not matched to a gene: 9. Germline V gives CDR1 LGHDT, CDR2 YNNKEL (reference sequence). This CDR3 has 16 residues.

This clonotype was found many times. V and J are TRBV7-9 and TRBJ2-1; 7 nucleotides match TRBD2. CDR1 is SEHNR and CDR2 is FQNEAQ in the germline V gene (reference sequence). The CDR3 loop spans 12 amino acids. With V trimmed by 5 bases and J by 10 bases, 5 bases remained unmatched. In DNA, the CDR3 is TGTGCCAGCAGCCTTAGACTAGCCGAGCAGTTCTTC. Encoded protein: CASSLRLAEQFF.

The table lists this clonotype with many counts. The V and J genes are TRBV30 and TRBJ1-5; 8 positions agree with TRBD1. From germline, CDR1 is GTSNPN and CDR2 SVGIG (reference sequence). The trim removed 0 bases at V and 0 bases at J, leaving 7 bases unmatched. The CDR3 runs 17 residues. CDR3 sequence reads: CAWSVLQGGGSNQPQHF. As DNA, the CDR3 is TGTGCCTGGAGTGTGTTACAGGGGGGAGGTAGCAATCAGCCCCAGCATTTT.

This clonotype was counted ten times or more. The chain is built from TRBV5-1 and TRBJ2-3; D gene unclear. V lost 1 base to trimming and J lost 4 bases, with 4 bases between them. The CDR3 runs to 12 residues. CDR1 is SGHRS and CDR2 is YFSETQ in the germline V gene. CDR3 in DNA: TGCGCCAGCAGCTTGTATTCAGATACGCAGTATTTT. Residues: CASSLYSDTQYF.

This clonotype was detected only a few times. The V gene is TRBV4-3, the J gene TRBJ2-1; 7 bases fit TRBD2. Germline assignment: CDR1 LGHNA and CDR2 YSLEER. This CDR3 contains 14 residues. Unmatched junction bases numbered 11, after V lost 2 bases and J lost 13 bases. Written as DNA, the CDR3 is TGCGCCAGCAGCCAAACTAATAGCGGGCTGGTCCAGTTCTTC. It specifies CASSQTNSGLVQFF.

This clonotype appeared many times. The CDR3 protein is CASSRLNEKLFF. The CDR3 nucleotides are TGTGCCAGCAGTCGGTTGAATGAAAAACTGTTTTTT. The chain couples TRBV6-2 or TRBV6-3 to TRBJ1-4; D is uncertain. The germline CDR1 and CDR2 sequences are MNHEY and SVGEGT. Trimming took off 5 bases at V and 5 bases at J, with 6 bases between the two ends. This CDR3 region has 12 residues.

There are a few counts of this clonotype. Here the CDR3 DNA reads TGTGCCAGCAGCAGAGGGACGGACTCTGGAAACACCATATATTTT. This sequence encodes CASSRGTDSGNTIYF. The rearrangement joins TRBV9 to TRBJ1-3; possibly TRBD1 for D (5 bases). Germline-derived CDR1 and CDR2 are SGDLS and YYNGEE. CDR3 size: 15 residues. V lost 4 bases to trimming and J lost 0 bases, with 11 bases between them. Full variable domain (remainder filled in from reference TRBV9 and TRBJ1-3): DSGVTQTPKHLITATGQRVTLRCSPRSGDLSVYWYQQSLDQGLQFLIQYYNGEERAKGNILERFSAQQFPDLHSELNLSSLELGDSALYFCASSRGTDSGNTIYFGEGSWLTVV.

This clonotype was picked up many times. The gene calls are TRBV13 and TRBJ1-1; no definite D call. The CDR3 contains 14 residues. V lost 5 bases and J lost 0, with 10 bases in between. Germline values: CDR1 PRHDT, CDR2 FYEKMQ (reference sequence). CDR3 coding DNA: TGTGCCAGCAGCCCCTCGACAATGAACACTGAAGCTTTCTTT. This translates into CASSPSTMNTEAFF.

This clonotype was seen repeatedly, ten times or more. The genes are TRBV6-2 or TRBV6-3 and TRBJ1-5, with TRBD1 identical over 11 bases. Trimming at V came to 6 bases and at J to 6 bases, leaving 7 bases not matched to a gene. This CDR3 is built from 15 residues. Germline-derived CDR1 and CDR2 are MNHEY and SVGEGT. The CDR3, as DNA: TGTGCCAGCAGCCGGACAGGGGGCGAGGGTCAGCCCCAGCATTTT. Translated: CASSRTGGEGQPQHF.

The chain couples TRBV7-8 to TRBJ1-2; D is unresolved. V gave up 1 base and J gave up 8 bases, with 11 bases separating them. The germline V gene encodes CDR1 SGHVS and CDR2 FQNEAQ. CDR3 length: 13 residues. This CDR3 is CASSLERSGGYTF. The DNA of the CDR3 is TGTGCCAGCAGCTTAGAGCGATCGGGGGGCTACACCTTC.

There are a few counts of this clonotype. This sequence joins TRBV13 and TRBJ2-1; D might be TRBD1 (6 bases). The CDR3 has 16 residues. The V gene's germline CDR1 is PRHDT and CDR2 FYEKMQ (reference sequence). With 5 bases removed from V and 3 bases from J, the gap between germline ends came to 17 bases. CDR3 in DNA: TGTGCCAGCAGCCATCACCCGACAGGAGACTACAATGAGCAGTTCTTC. Translated: CASSHHPTGDYNEQFF.

This clonotype has at least ten counts. This chain joins TRBV29-1 and TRBJ1-5; the D is unclear. V shed 5 bases and J shed 4 bases, with 12 bases lying between them. The CDR3 has 13 amino acids. Germline V lookup: CDR1 SQVTM, CDR2 ANQGSEA. CDR3 sequence: CSVSEGWNQPQHF. The DNA of the CDR3 is TGCAGCGTTTCTGAGGGTTGGAATCAGCCCCAGCATTTT.

This clonotype occurred many times. The rearrangement links TRBV4-1 to TRBJ2-4; TRBD1 might be the D (6 bases). CDR3 size: 14 residues. Trimming pared 4 bases from V and 3 bases from J, leaving 10 bases between. The germline V gene has CDR1 MGHRA and CDR2 YSYEKL. In DNA form, the CDR3 reads TGCGCCAGCAGCCCGGGACATGGCAAAAACATTCAGTACTTC. Protein sequence: CASSPGHGKNIQYF.

This clonotype has at least ten counts. The CDR3 protein is CASSSRRDRGQPQHF. The CDR3 bases are TGTGCCAGCAGCAGCCGGAGGGATCGTGGCCAGCCCCAGCATTTT. The rearrangement joins TRBV7-2 to TRBJ1-5; D is unresolved. V lost 5 bases to trimming and J lost 7 bases, with 18 bases between them. Germline V gives CDR1 SGHTA, CDR2 FQGNSA. The CDR3 has 15 residues.

This clonotype has ten or more counts. The chain carries TRBV12-3 or TRBV12-4 and TRBJ2-1; D call uncertain. The CDR3 totals 13 residues. The V end lost 1 base, the J end lost 3 bases, and 4 bases lay between the germline ends. The DNA of the CDR3 is TGTGCCAGCAGTTTAGGTGACTACAATGAGCAGTTCTTC. Translating it yields CASSLGDYNEQFF.